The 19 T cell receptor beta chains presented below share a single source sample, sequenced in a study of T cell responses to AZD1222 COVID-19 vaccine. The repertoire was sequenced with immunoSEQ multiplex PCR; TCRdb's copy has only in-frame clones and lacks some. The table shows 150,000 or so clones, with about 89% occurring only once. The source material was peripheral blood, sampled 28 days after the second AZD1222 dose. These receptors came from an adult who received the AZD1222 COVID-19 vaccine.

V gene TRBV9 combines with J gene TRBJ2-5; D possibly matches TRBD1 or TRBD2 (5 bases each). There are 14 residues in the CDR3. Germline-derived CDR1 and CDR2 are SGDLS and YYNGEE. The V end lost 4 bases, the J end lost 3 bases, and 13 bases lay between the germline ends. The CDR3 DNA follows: TGTGCCAGCAGCAGACCCGGGACCGAAGAGACCCAGTACTTC. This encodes CASSRPGTEETQYF.

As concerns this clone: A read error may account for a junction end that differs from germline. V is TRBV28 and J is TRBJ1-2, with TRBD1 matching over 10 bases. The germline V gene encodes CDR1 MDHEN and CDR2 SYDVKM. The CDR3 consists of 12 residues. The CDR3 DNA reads TGTGCCAGCAGTCCCCTCTCCCGGGACAGGGGCTTC. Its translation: CASSPLSRDRGF.

CDR3 residues: CASSFRQGYGYTF. CDR3 nucleotides: TGTGCCAGCAGCTTCCGCCAGGGGTATGGCTACACCTTC. The chain links TRBV7-8 to TRBJ1-2, with D possibly TRBD1 on 6 matching bases. Germline V gene data show CDR1 as SGHVS and CDR2 as FQNEAQ. The ends were cut back, 3 bases at V and 5 bases at J, with 10 bases in the middle. The CDR3 covers 13 residues.

The DNA of the CDR3 is TGTGCCAGCAGTGAAACCTTGTATGGCTACACCTTC. Its translation is CASSETLYGYTF. This chain joins TRBV6-1 and TRBJ1-2; no reliable D call. CDR1 is MNHNS, CDR2 SASEGT, per germline. The V and J ends lost 2 bases and 5 bases respectively, with 6 bases between them. This CDR3 contains 12 residues.

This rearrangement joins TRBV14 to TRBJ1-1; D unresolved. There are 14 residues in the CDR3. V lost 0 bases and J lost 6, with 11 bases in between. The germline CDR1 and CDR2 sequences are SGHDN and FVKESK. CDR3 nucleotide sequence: TGTGCCAGCAGCCAAGATTATCTGTTTTCTGAAGCTTTCTTT. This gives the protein CASSQDYLFSEAFF.

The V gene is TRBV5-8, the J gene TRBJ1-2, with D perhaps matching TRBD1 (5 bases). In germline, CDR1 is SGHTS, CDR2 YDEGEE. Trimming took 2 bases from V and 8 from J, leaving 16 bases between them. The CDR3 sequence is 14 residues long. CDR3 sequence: CASSFGRAPWGYTF. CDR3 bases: TGTGCCAGCAGCTTTGGCAGGGCCCCGTGGGGCTACACCTTC.

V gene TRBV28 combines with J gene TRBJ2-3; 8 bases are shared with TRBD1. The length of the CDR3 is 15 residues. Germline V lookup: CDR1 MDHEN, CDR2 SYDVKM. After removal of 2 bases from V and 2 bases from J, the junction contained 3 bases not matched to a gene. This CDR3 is CASSLRTGLTDTQYF. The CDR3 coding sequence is TGTGCCAGCAGTTTACGGACAGGGCTCACAGATACGCAGTATTTT.

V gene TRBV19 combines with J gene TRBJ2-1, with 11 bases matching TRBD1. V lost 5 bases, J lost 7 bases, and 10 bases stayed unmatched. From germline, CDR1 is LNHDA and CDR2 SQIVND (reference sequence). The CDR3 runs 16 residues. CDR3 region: CASSRLGDRGVNEQFF. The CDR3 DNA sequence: TGTGCCAGTAGTCGCTTGGGGGACAGGGGGGTTAATGAGCAGTTCTTC.

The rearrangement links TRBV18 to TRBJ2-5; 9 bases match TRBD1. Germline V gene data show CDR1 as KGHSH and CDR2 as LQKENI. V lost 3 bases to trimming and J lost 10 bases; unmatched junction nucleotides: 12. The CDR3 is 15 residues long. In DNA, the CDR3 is TGTGCCAGCTCACCCCTCGGGACAGGGTACTGGAGCCAGTACTTC. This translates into CASSPLGTGYWSQYF.

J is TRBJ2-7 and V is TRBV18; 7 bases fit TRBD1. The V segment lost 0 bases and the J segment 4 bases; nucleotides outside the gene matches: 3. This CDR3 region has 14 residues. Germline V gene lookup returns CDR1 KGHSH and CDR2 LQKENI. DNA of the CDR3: TGTGCCAGCTCACCACCGACAGGGATGTACGAGCAGTACTTC. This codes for CASSPPTGMYEQYF.

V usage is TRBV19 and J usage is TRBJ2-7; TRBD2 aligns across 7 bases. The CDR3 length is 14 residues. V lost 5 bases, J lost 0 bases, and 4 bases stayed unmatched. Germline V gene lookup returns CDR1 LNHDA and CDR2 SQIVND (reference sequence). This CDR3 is CASSGRESSYEQYF. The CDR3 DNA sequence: TGTGCCAGTAGTGGGCGGGAGAGCTCCTACGAGCAGTACTTC.

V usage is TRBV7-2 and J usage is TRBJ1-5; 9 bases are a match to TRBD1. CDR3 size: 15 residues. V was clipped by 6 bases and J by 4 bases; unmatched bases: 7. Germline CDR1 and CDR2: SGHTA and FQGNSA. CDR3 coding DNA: TGTGCCAGCAGGCTTATGGGACAGGGTAATCAGCCCCAGCATTTT. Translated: CASRLMGQGNQPQHF.

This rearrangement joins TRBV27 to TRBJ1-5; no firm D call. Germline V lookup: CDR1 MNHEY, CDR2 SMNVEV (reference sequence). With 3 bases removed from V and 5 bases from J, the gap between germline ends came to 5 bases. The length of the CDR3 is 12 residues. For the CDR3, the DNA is TGTGCCAGCAGTTTCTTGGATCAGCCCCAGCATTTT. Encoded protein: CASSFLDQPQHF.

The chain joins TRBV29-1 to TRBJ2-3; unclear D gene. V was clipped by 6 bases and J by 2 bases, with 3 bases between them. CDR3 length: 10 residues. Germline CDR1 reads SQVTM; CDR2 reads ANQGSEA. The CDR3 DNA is TGCAGCGTAACCACAGATACGCAGTATTTT. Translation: CSVTTDTQYF.

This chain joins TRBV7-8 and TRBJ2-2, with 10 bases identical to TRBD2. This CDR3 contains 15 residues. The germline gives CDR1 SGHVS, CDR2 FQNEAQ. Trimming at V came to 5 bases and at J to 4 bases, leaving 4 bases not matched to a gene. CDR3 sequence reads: CASSRGLAVTGELFF. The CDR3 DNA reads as TGTGCCAGCAGCCGAGGACTAGCGGTCACCGGGGAGCTGTTTTTT.

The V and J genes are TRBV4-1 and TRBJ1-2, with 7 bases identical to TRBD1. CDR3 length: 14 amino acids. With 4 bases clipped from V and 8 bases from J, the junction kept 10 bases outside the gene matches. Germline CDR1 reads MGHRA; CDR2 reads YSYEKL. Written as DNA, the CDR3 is TGCGCCAGCAGCCCCGTCGACAGGGCCTACGGCTACACCTTC. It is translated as CASSPVDRAYGYTF.

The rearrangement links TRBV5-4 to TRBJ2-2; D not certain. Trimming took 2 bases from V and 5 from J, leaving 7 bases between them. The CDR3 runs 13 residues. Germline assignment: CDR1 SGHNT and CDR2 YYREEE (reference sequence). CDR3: CASSFMGTGELFF. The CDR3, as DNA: TGTGCCAGCAGCTTTATGGGGACCGGGGAGCTGTTTTTT.

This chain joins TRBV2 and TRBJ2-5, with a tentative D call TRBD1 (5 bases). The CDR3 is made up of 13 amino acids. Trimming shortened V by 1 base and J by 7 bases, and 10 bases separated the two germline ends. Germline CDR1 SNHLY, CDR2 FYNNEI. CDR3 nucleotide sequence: TGTGCCAGCAGTGAAGGTCCCCAGGGGACCCAGTACTTC. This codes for CASSEGPQGTQYF.

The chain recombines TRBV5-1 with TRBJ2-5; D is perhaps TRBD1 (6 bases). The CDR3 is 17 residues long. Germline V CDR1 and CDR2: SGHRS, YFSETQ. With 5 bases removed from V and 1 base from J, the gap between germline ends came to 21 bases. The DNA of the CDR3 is TGCGCCAGCAGATCATCCGGGACATGGATTGTCCAAGAGACCCAGTACTTC. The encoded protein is CASRSSGTWIVQETQYF.